This T cell receptor (beta chain) was identified in a study of T cell repertoires in ileal Crohn's disease. Study summary: The M0 sample came from the inflamed ileal portion of the resected specimen.

Sequencing was performed with immunoSEQ multiplex PCR; in TCRdb, only in-frame clones are kept and a portion is missing. The table lists 13,000 or so clones, over 75% of them singletons. From germline, CDR1 is MGHDK and CDR2 SYGVNS. The CDR3 length is 14 residues. The ends were cut back, 5 bases at V and 0 bases at J, with 10 bases in the middle. The time point was: inflamed ileum from the surgical specimen. Adults with ileal or ileocolonic Crohn's disease and an indication for resection were eligible. The sequence was collected from an adult with Crohn's disease. Sequencing input: ileal tissue. The chain combines TRBV25-1 with TRBJ1-2; D is possibly TRBD1 (5 bases). The CDR3 nucleotides read TGTGCCAGCAGTCCCCAGGGTTCTAACTATGGCTACACCTTC. Encoded protein: CASSPQGSNYGYTF.